This entry lists 4 T cell receptor beta chains sequenced from one sample in a study of CD8 T cells in ankylosing spondylitis. One entry per CDR3 protein, called by TCRdb with MiXCR from the 5' RACE reads. The sample contains 75,000 to 95,000 distinct CDR3 sequences, approximately 9.6% of which appear only once. General study points: Ankylosing spondylitis blood seemed to carry a telltale TCR beta motif made of roughly eight highly homologous variants.

No cognate antigen is known for these TCRs. Sequenced sample: blood, either unsorted or a sorted T cell fraction (not recorded which). The receptors derive from a male donor with ankylosing spondylitis.

In its sample, this clonotype was seen a few times. The rearrangement uses TRBV15 and TRBJ2-6, with D possibly called TRBD1 or TRBD2 (5 bases each). The CDR3 spans 15 residues. Germline CDR1 is LNHNV and CDR2 is YYDKDF (reference sequence). Between the trimmed V and J ends, which lost 6 bases and 2 bases, there was a span of 11 bases. CDR3 amino acids: CATSRGGTGANVLTF. The CDR3 DNA sequence: TGTGCCACCAGTCGTGGGGGAACTGGGGCCAACGTCCTGACTTTC.

The CDR3 bases are TGCGCCAGCAGCTTGGACGACATCGAGACCCAGTACTTC. Translated: CASSLDDIETQYF. The gene calls are TRBV5-1 and TRBJ2-5, with D unclear. This CDR3 region has 13 residues. V was shortened by 0 bases and J by 5 bases, with 8 bases between the two germline ends. Germline CDR1 is SGHRS and CDR2 is YFSETQ.

This clonotype was picked up many times. The rearrangement links TRBV29-1 to TRBJ2-7; the match to TRBD1 covers 10 bases. From germline, CDR1 is SQVTM and CDR2 ANQGSEA. This CDR3 comprises 14 residues. V lost 6 bases to trimming and J lost 0 bases; unmatched junction nucleotides: 5. CDR3 DNA: TGCAGCGTATCCGGGACAGGGGACTCCTACGAGCAGTACTTC. Protein sequence: CSVSGTGDSYEQYF.

For the CDR3, the DNA is TGTGCCAGCAGTTTAGGTAGCGGGGGTCGGAATGAGCAGTTCTTC. Its translation is CASSLGSGGRNEQFF. The chain combines TRBV27 with TRBJ2-1; 9 nucleotides match TRBD2. V was pared by 2 bases and J by 7 bases, with 6 bases of the junction left unmatched. In germline, CDR1 is MNHEY, CDR2 SMNVEV (reference sequence). This CDR3 contains 15 residues.